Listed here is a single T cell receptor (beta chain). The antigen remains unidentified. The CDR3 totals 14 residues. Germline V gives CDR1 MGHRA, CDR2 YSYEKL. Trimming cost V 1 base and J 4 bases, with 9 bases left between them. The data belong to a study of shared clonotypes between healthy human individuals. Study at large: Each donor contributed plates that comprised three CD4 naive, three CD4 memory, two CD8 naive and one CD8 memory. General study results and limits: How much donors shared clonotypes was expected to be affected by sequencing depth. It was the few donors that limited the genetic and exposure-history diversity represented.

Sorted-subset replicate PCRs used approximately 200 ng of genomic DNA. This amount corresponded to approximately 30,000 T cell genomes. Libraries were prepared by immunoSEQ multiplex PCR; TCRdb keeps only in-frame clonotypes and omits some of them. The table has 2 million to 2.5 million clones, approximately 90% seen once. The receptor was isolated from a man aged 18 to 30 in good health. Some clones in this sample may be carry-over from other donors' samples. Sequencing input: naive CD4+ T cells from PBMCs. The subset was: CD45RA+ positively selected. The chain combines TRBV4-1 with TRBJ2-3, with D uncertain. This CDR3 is CASSQVLDPDTQYF. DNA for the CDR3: TGCGCCAGCAGCCAAGTGTTGGATCCAGATACGCAGTATTTT.